This T cell receptor (beta chain) was sequenced during a study of T cells in Graves' hyperthyroidism and ophthalmopathy (dated by TCRdb to the late 2010s). Broadly, across the study: Peripheral blood samples were taken at initial diagnosis, before any treatment was given. To identify distinguishing TCR V-J signatures, a discovery cohort of about 100 patients was used, comprising 40 to 45 with Graves' ophthalmopathy and approximately 57 with stable Graves' hyperthyroidism. Whether ophthalmopathy could be predicted prospectively was tested in an independent validation cohort made up of roughly 20 hyperthyroidism patients plus 17 patients who later progressed to ophthalmopathy. The roughly 90 discovery patients were divided at random into training and test sets in a 7:3 ratio. In about six Graves' hyperthyroidism patients, the study also compared T-cell repertoires from thyroid tissue with T-cell repertoires from blood. Following sampling, methimazole starting at 30 mg daily was given to hyperthyroidism patients, and high-dose intravenous methylprednisolone was given to ophthalmopathy patients. The paper describes TCR Vbeta CDR3 sequencing of 130 to 150 peripheral blood samples, made up of some 42 ophthalmopathy patients, around 73 hyperthyroidism patients and 17 progressor patients. Results and caveats for the whole study, not just this receptor: A 13 V-J signature model separated ophthalmopathy from stable hyperthyroidism, with around 88% sensitivity and about 81% specificity in cross-validation and 80%/75% in testing. No statistical method was used to fix the sample size in advance, and group allocation was not hidden from the investigators. Most expanded thyroid clonotypes (frequency above 0.001) were also found in blood, which suggests that blood repertoires may mirror thyroid immune responses. In validation, the model predicted progression to ophthalmopathy a median of roughly 6.1 months before onset, with roughly 68% sensitivity and 72.22% specificity.

The hyperthyroidism patients were between 18 and 65 years old and newly diagnosed, with a disease duration of less than 2 months. Patients with uncontrolled infections, other autoimmune diseases, pregnancy or lactation were excluded. Diagnoses were based on clinical symptoms, serum thyroxine and TRAb, thyroid ultrasound and orbital computed tomography. For progressor patients, blood was drawn at the first diagnosis of hyperthyroidism, before any ophthalmopathy symptoms had appeared. Ficoll-Paque density gradient centrifugation was used to isolate PBMCs from around 10 ml of fresh peripheral blood. Progressor patients were first diagnosed with Graves' hyperthyroidism and then developed ophthalmopathy during follow-up. Total RNA was extracted with Trizol reagent, and quality was checked on an Agilent 2100 Bioanalyzer. Measured from the cysteine to the phenylalanine, the CDR3 is 17 residues long. Solely the CDR3 DNA is kept, with 51 bases framed from the first base. The germline V gene (reference sequence) specifies LNHDA as CDR1 and SQIVND as CDR2. The trim is 6 bases for V and 0 bases for J, with a gap of 20 bases between the germline ends.

TCR beta CDR3 regions were amplified from RNA transcripts. A first-round RT-PCR of the TCR CDR3 used the HTBI primer set with the Qiagen OneStep RT-PCR kit. The libraries were constructed in a second round of multiplex PCR and then size-selected and purified. Libraries were sequenced paired-end with 100 bp reads on an Illumina HiSeq2000. Processing in the source paper ran as follows. SOAPnuke was used to process the raw data, removing reads that contained adapters or uncalled bases, had a mean Phred below 15, or lacked an exact match to the constant primer or identifier. COPE v1.2.5 was used to merge high-quality paired reads, and clonotypes were defined as unique nucleotide sequences. Clonotypes were aligned to IMGT TRBV, TRBD and TRBJ reference segments using MiTCR v1.1. The analysis included only V-J combinations with a frequency above 0.0001, which together covered around 99% of the repertoires. A TCS score was defined as the ratio of F50 (clonal expansion) to E x V (chaos), with BLOSUM62-based TCRdist applied between CDR3 peptides within each V-J. Welch's t-statistics and random forest reduced several hundred V-J features to about 12, which were used in a naive Bayes classifier (R e1071). TCRdb reprocessed the public reads (quality trimming at Q25 with fastp, clone calling with MiXCR) and kept in-frame beta chains. Each CDR3 protein appears once, grouped with its most common genes and DNA. TCRdb assigned the V and J calls; the authors' analysis was not used. For this sample the table gives 280,000 or so distinct CDR3 sequences, of which roughly 15% were detected only once. 30% of the sample belongs to the ten largest clones.

This clonotype was counted between two and nine times. Its antigen has not been determined. Per-base qualities were not stored, and no clone one base away is much larger. Sequencing used blood. The chain is assembled from TRBV19 and TRBJ1-1, with a tentative D gene TRBD1 over 6 matching bases. The TCR comes from a woman in her forties or fifties with Graves' hyperthyroidism that later progressed to Graves' ophthalmopathy. The DNA is as follows: TGTGCCAGTAGCCTGGGGGGGGCAAAATGGGTGAACACTGAAGCTTTCTTT. This gives the protein CASSLGGAKWVNTEAFF.